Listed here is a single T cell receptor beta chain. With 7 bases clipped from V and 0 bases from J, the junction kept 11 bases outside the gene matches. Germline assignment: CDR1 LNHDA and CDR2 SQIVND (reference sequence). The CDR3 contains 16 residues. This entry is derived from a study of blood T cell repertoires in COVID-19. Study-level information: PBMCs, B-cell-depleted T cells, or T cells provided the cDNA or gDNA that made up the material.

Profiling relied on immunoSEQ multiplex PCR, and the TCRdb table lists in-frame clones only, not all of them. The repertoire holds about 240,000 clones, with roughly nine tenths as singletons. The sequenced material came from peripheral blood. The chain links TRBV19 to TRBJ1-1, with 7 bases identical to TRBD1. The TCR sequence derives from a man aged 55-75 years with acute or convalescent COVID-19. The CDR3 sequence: CASTSRDRHMNTEAFF. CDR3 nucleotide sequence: TGTGCCAGTACCTCCAGGGACAGACACATGAACACTGAAGCTTTCTTT.